This T cell receptor (beta chain) was retrieved from a study of cytomegalovirus exposure and HLA in healthy donors. Study findings and constraints: Fewer than 200 TCR beta chains were listed as cytomegalovirus-associated.

This clone was picked up one time. Its antigen is undetermined. The germline gives CDR1 ENHRY, CDR2 SYGVKD. V lost 7 bases to trimming and J lost 4 bases, with 16 bases between them. The CDR3 sequence is 14 residues long. The PCR contained 60 Vbeta and 13 Jbeta primers. Some clones are missing from TCRdb's copy, which holds only in-frame ones; the method was immunoSEQ multiplex PCR. The sample lists about 190,000 clones; roughly 85% were seen once. Sequenced input: PBMCs. V is TRBV10-3 and J is TRBJ1-2; the D is unclear. The source of this sequence is a boy between 2 and 10 years old in good health and CMV-seronegative. The DNA for the CDR3 is TGTGCCATCAACCCCGCCGGAGATTTCTATGGCTACACCTTC. This gives the protein CAINPAGDFYGYTF.